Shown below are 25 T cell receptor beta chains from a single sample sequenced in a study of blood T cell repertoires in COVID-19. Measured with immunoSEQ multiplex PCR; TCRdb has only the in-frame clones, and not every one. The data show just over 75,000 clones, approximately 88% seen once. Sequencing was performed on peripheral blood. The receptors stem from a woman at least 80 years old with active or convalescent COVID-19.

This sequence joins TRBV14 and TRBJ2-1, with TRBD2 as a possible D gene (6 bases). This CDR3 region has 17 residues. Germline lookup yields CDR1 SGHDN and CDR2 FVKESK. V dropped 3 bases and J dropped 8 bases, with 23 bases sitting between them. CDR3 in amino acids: CASSHPRGGYWGHEQFF. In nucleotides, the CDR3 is TGTGCCAGCAGCCATCCCCGTGGGGGGTATTGGGGCCATGAGCAGTTCTTC.

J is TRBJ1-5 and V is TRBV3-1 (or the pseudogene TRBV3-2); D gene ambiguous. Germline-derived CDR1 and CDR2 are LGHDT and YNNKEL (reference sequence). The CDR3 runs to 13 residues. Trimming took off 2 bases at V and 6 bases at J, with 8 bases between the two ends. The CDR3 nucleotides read TGTGCCAGCAGCCAATTGGGAGGTCAGCCCCAGCATTTT. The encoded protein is CASSQLGGQPQHF.

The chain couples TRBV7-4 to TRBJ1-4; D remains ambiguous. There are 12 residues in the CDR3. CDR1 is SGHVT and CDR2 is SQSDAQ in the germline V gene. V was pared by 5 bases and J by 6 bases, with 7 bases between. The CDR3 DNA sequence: TGTGCCAGCAGCACCGCGGATGAAAAACTGTTTTTT. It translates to CASSTADEKLFF. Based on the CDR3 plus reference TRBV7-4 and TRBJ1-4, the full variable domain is GAGVSQSPRYKVAKRGRDVALRCDSISGHVTLYWYRQTLGQGSEVLTYSQSDAQRDKSGRPSGRFSAERPERSVSTLKIQRTEQGDSAVYLCASSTADEKLFFGSGTQLSVL.

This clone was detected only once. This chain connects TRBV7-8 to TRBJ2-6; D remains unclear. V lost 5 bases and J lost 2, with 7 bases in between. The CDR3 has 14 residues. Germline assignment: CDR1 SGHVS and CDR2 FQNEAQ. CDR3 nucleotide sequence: TGTGCCAGCAGCCCGCGGACTGGGGCCAACGTCCTGACTTTC. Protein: CASSPRTGANVLTF.

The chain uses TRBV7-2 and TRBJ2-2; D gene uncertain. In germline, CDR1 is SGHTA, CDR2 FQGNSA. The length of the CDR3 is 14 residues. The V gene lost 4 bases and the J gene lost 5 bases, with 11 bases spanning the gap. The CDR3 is CASSSGDSTGELFF. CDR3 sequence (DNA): TGTGCCAGCAGCTCGGGTGACTCAACCGGGGAGCTGTTTTTT.

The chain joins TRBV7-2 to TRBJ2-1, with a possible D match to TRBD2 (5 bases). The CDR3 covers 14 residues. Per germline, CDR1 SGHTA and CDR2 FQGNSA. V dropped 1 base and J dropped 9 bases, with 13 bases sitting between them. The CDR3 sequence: CASSLGLAAPEQFF. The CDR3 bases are TGTGCCAGCAGCTTAGGGCTAGCAGCGCCTGAGCAGTTCTTC.

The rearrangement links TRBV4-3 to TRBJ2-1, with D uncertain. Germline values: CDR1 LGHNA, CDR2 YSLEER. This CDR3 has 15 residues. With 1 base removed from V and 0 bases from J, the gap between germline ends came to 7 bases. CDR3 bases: TGCGCCAGCAGCCAAGGGAGAAGCTCCTACAATGAGCAGTTCTTC. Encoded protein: CASSQGRSSYNEQFF.

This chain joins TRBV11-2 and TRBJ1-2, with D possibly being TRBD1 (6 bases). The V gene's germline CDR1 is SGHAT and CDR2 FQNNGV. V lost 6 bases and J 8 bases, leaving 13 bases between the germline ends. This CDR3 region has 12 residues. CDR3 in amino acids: CASSTGGAGYTF. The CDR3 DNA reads TGTGCCAGCAGTACGGGGGGGGCCGGCTACACCTTC.

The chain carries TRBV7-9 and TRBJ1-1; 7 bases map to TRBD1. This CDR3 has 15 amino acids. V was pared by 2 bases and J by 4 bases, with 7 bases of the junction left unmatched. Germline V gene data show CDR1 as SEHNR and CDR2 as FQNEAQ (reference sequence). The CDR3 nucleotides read TGTGCCAGCAGCTTAAGCCCAGGGGGAGGCACTGAAGCTTTCTTT. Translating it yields CASSLSPGGGTEAFF.

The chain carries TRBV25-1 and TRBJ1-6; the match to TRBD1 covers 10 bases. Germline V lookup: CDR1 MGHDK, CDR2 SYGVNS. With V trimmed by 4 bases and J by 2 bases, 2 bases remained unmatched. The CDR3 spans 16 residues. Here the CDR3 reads CASSGGQGTYNSPLHF. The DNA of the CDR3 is TGTGCCAGCAGTGGGGGACAGGGGACCTATAATTCACCCCTCCACTTT. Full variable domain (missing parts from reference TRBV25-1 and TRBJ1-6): EADIYQTPRYLVIGTGKKITLECSQTMGHDKMYWYQQDPGMELHLIHYSYGVNSTEKGDLSSESTVSRIRTEHFPLTLESARPSHTSQYLCASSGGQGTYNSPLHFGNGTRLTVT.

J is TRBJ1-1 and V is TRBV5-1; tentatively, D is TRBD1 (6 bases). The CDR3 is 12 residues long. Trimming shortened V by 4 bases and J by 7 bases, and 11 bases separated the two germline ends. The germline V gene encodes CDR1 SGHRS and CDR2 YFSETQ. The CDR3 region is CASSVQQGEAFF. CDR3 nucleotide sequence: TGCGCCAGCAGCGTTCAACAGGGTGAAGCTTTCTTT.

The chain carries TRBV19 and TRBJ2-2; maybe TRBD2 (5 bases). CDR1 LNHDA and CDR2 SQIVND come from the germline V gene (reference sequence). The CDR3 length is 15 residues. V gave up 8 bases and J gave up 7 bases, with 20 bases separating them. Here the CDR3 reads CASQVGRVAVGELFF. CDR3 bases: TGTGCCAGTCAGGTTGGGCGGGTAGCAGTCGGGGAGCTGTTTTTT. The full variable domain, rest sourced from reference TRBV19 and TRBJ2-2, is DGGITQSPKYLFRKEGQNVTLSCEQNLNHDAMYWYRQDPGQGLRLIYYSQIVNDFQKGDIAEGYSVSREKKESFPLTVTSAQKNPTAFYLCASQVGRVAVGELFFGEGSRLTVL.

The CDR3 region is CASRKLLAGQETQYF. The CDR3 nucleotides read TGTGCCAGCAGGAAGTTACTAGCGGGGCAAGAGACCCAGTACTTC. The chain carries TRBV27 and TRBJ2-5, with 10 positions matching TRBD2. The CDR3 is made up of 15 amino acids. V was clipped by 6 bases and J by 2 bases; unmatched bases: 6. Germline-derived CDR1 and CDR2 are MNHEY and SMNVEV (reference sequence).

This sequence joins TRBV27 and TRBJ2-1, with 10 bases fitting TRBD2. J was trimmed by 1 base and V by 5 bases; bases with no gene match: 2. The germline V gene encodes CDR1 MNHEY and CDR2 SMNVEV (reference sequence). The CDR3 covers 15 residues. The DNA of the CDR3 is TGTGCCAGCAGTCTGACTAGCGGGTCCTACAATGAGCAGTTCTTC. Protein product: CASSLTSGSYNEQFF.

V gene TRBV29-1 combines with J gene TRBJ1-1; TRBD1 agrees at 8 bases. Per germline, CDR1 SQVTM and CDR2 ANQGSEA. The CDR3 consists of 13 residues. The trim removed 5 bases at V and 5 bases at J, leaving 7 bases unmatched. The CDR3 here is CSVITGGRTEAFF. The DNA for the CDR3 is TGCAGCGTTATAACAGGGGGAAGGACTGAAGCTTTCTTT.

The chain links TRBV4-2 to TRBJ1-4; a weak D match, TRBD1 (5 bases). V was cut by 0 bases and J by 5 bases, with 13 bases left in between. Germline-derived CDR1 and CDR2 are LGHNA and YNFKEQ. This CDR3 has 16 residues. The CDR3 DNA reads TGTGCCAGCAGCCAAGAGGTCAGGGCCCCCAATGAAAAACTGTTTTTT. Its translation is CASSQEVRAPNEKLFF.

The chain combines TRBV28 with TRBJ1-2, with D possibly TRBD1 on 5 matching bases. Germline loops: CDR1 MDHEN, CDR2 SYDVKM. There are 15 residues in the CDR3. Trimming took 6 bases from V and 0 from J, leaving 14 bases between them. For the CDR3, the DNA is TGTGCCAGCAGAATGGGGGGACCGCCTAACTATGGCTACACCTTC. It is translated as CASRMGGPPNYGYTF.

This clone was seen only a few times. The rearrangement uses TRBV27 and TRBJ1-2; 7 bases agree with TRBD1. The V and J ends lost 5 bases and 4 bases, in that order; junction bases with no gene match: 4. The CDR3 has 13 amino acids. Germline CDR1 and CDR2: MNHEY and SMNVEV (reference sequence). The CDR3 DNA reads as TGTGCCAGCAGTGCCGGGACAGCCTATGGCTACACCTTC. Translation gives CASSAGTAYGYTF.

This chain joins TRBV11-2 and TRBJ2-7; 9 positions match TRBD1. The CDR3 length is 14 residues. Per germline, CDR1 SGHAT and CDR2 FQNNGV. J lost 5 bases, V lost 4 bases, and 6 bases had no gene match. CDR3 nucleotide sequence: TGTGCCAGCAGCTCGCCGGGACAGGGACACGAGCAGTACTTC. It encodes CASSSPGQGHEQYF.

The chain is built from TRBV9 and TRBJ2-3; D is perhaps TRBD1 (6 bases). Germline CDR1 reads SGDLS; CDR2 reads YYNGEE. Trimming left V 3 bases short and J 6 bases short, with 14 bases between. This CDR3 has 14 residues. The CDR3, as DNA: TGTGCCAGCAGCGCCCGGACAGCCGGGGATACGCAGTATTTT. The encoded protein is CASSARTAGDTQYF. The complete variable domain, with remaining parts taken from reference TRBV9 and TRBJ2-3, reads DSGVTQTPKHLITATGQRVTLRCSPRSGDLSVYWYQQSLDQGLQFLIQYYNGEERAKGNILERFSAQQFPDLHSELNLSSLELGDSALYFCASSARTAGDTQYFGPGTRLTVL.

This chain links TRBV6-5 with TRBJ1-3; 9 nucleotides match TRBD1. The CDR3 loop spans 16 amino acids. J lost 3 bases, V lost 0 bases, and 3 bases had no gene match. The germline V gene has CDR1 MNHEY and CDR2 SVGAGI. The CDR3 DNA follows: TGTGCCAGCAGTTACTCCACAGGGGGCGGTGGAAACACCATATATTTT. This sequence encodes CASSYSTGGGGNTIYF.

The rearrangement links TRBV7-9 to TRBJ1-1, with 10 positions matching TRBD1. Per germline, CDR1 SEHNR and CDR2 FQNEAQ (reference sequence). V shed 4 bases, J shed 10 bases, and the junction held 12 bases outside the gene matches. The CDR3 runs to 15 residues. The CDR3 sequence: CASSSRPGTGVGAFF. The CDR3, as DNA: TGTGCCAGCAGCTCTCGGCCCGGGACAGGGGTTGGAGCTTTCTTT.

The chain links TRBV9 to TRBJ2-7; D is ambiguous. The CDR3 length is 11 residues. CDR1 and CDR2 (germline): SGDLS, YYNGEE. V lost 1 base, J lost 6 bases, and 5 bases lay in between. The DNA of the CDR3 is TGTGCCAGCAGCGTACGCGGCGAGCAGTACTTC. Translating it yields CASSVRGEQYF.

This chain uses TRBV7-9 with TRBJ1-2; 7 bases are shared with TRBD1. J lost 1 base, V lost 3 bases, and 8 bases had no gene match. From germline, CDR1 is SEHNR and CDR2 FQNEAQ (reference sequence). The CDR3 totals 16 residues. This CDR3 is CASSLQGPGGNYGYTF. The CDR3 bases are TGTGCCAGCAGCTTGCAGGGGCCAGGGGGTAACTATGGCTACACCTTC.

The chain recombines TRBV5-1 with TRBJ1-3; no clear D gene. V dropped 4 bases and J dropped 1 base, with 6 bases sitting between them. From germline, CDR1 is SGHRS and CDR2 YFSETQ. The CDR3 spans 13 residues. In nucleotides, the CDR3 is TGCGCCAGCAGCCCGGAGTCTGGAAACACCATATATTTT. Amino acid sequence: CASSPESGNTIYF.